A selection of T cell receptor beta chains follows, all from one sample in a study of shared T cell receptors in the human thymus. The repertoire was sequenced with immunoSEQ multiplex PCR; TCRdb's copy has only in-frame clones and lacks some. The repertoire holds some 760,000 clones, 80% to 90% seen once, with more than 0.01% in the top ten. The sample was also reused in another study, on human thymus T cells.

Sequencing was performed on thymocytes. Every receptor here comes from a girl in the first two years of life with a congenital heart defect. Each CDR3 is given with its conserved first and last residue.

TRBJ1-5 | 15 | TRBV18 | CASSPGQGRVQPQHF
TRBJ2-7 | 14 | TRBV7-2 | CASSLPGPSYEQYF
TRBJ1-6 | 16 | TRBV6-1 | CASSEAGGLYNSPLHF
TRBJ1-5 | 15 | TRBV18 | CASSHRQDSNQPQHF
TRBJ1-2 | 16 | TRBV4-3 | CASSQDLLVQFYGYTF
TRBJ1-6 | 15 | TRBV5-5 | CASRHRGPYNSPLHF
TRBJ2-1 | 13 | TRBV10-2 | CASSDADRARQFF
TRBJ2-7 | 14 | TRBV4-1 | CASSLAGSSYEQYF
TRBJ2-7 | 14 | TRBV11-2 | CASSLCSERNEQYF
TRBJ1-1 | 17 | TRBV2 | CASTQISGVRLNTEAFF
TRBJ2-7 | 16 | TRBV5-6 | CASSSRDRGPGYEQYF
TRBJ2-2 | 17 | TRBV4-2 | CASSQDTSGATAGELFF
TRBJ1-1 | 16 | TRBV27 | CASSRITGGENTEAFF
TRBJ2-4 | 17 | TRBV19 | CASSIPGLGLAKNIQYF
TRBJ1-2 | 15 | TRBV5-1 | CASSLARGYNYGYTF
TRBJ1-2 | 13 | TRBV6-6 | CASTSTGDYGYTF
TRBJ1-6 | 16 | TRBV19 | CASRHPPGHFNSPLHF
TRBJ2-2 | 15 | TRBV27 | CASSSQQGETGELFF
TRBJ1-1 | 13 | TRBV6-6 | CALIPPGGTEAFF
TRBJ1-6 | 17 | TRBV5-5 | CASSPKQQGAGNSPLHF
TRBJ2-3 | 15 | TRBV6-5 | CASSVIGRGEDTQYF
TRBJ1-1 | 14 | TRBV5-1 | CASSLHRGRIVAFF
TRBJ1-6 | 20 | TRBV28 | CASSLGGGVYQGSLNSPLHF
TRBJ1-1 | 12 | TRBV29-1 | CSVRDRGGEAFF
TRBJ1-2 | 16 | TRBV9 | CASSVMLGQGRYGYTF
TRBJ2-2 | 16 | TRBV7-3 | CASSPSVTSNTGELFF
TRBJ1-1 | 13 | TRBV2 | CASRGTGRPEAFF
TRBJ2-7 | 14 | TRBV11-2 | CASSLRQGAYEQYF
TRBJ1-1 | 14 | TRBV18 | CASSPYQENTEAFF
NA | 13 | TRBV30 | CAWKNRDLDEQYF
TRBJ2-4 | 15 | TRBV19 | CASSRPGTGVNIQYF
TRBJ1-1 | 12 | TRBV7-2 | CASSAEVGVAFF
TRBJ1-2 | 16 | TRBV7-9 | CASSLSQREVKYGYTF
TRBJ2-6 | 17 | TRBV28 | CASNSLAGNSGANVLTF
TRBJ2-7 | 14 | TRBV19 | CASSIQGAKSEQYF
TRBJ1-2 | 14 | TRBV11-2 | CASSLPGLVYGYTF
TRBJ2-5 | 17 | TRBV5-1 | CASSLVGGAGRKETQYF
TRBJ2-1 | 16 | TRBV11-2 | CASSFSGDQTYNEQFF
TRBJ2-7 | 14 | TRBV5-1 | CASSSTGLNYEQYF
TRBJ1-4 | 15 | TRBV28 | CASSSPGELAEKLFF
TRBJ1-2 | 22 | TRBV27 | CASSTRSRKLPKPDRVNYGYTF